This T cell receptor (beta chain) was recorded in a study of regulatory T cells in long-lasting Graves disease. Study background: The study enrolled newly diagnosed Graves' patients on antithyroid drugs under 3 months.

Time point indicated: newly diagnosed GD, antithyroid drugs for less than 3 months. Extracted RNA from PBMCs served as the source of the TCR library. Construction of the TCR beta libraries employed iRepertoire HTBI primers in conjunction with Arm-PCR of CDR3 regions. TCRdb ran MiXCR on the multiplex PCR reads and lists one entry per CDR3 protein. The sample includes 400,000 to 500,000 distinct CDR3 sequences, 14% seen only once; the top ten take under 20%. This clonotype was counted once. These data were also filed under a second study, of T cells in Graves' hyperthyroidism and ophthalmopathy.

The source material was peripheral blood mononuclear cells (PBMCs), sampled at new diagnosis, from a patient treated with antithyroid drugs. This clonotype was obtained from a woman aged 50 to 60 with Graves disease.

CDR3 sequence (DNA): TGTGCCAGCTCACCTGAAAGGGGTAATTCACCCCTCCACTTT. Its protein is CASSPERGNSPLHF. The chain recombines TRBV18 with TRBJ1-6, with D perhaps TRBD1 (5 bases). V lost 3 bases and J lost 6, with 9 bases in between. The CDR3 length is 14 residues. Per germline, CDR1 KGHSH and CDR2 LQKENI.